A single sample gave rise to the 21 T cell receptor beta chains below, sequenced in a study of blood T cell repertoires in COVID-19. Only in-frame clones appear in the TCRdb table, and some are missing; sequencing was by immunoSEQ multiplex PCR. The profile shows roughly 68,000 clones, approximately 85% of them singletons. Input material: peripheral blood. Receptor source: a man aged 50-59 years with acute or convalescent COVID-19.

This sequence joins TRBV9 and TRBJ2-2; D might be TRBD2 (5 bases). V gave up 0 bases and J gave up 1 base, with 13 bases separating them. The CDR3 is 17 amino acids. Germline CDR1 is SGDLS and CDR2 is YYNGEE. CDR3 DNA: TGTGCCAGCAGCGTAGGTGCCGGAGGTGAGAACACCGGGGAGCTGTTTTTT. Its protein is CASSVGAGGENTGELFF.

CDR3 protein: CASSQNGLAGAANTGELFF. DNA for the CDR3: TGTGCCAGCAGCCAAAACGGACTAGCGGGGGCCGCGAACACCGGGGAGCTGTTTTTT. The gene calls are TRBV11-2 and TRBJ2-2, with TRBD2 matching 13 bases. The J segment lost 0 bases and the V segment lost 5 bases, leaving 9 bases of the junction unmatched. The CDR3 runs to 19 residues. Per germline, CDR1 SGHAT and CDR2 FQNNGV.

The chain couples TRBV5-1 to TRBJ2-5; 8 nucleotides match TRBD1. Trimming at V came to 0 bases and at J to 5 bases, leaving 3 bases not matched to a gene. CDR3 size: 14 residues. The germline gives CDR1 SGHRS, CDR2 YFSETQ. CDR3 DNA: TGCGCCAGCAGCTTGGGGACAGGGTGGGAGACCCAGTACTTC. As protein: CASSLGTGWETQYF.

This chain joins TRBV6-1 and TRBJ2-2; D gene unclear. Germline CDR1 MNHNS, CDR2 SASEGT. Deletions cut 0 bases from V and 16 bases from J, with 6 bases between. There are 10 residues in the CDR3. The CDR3: CASSEAGRFF. CDR3 bases: TGTGCCAGCAGTGAAGCTGGCCGGTTTTTT.

This clone was found once. The V and J genes are TRBV2 and TRBJ1-5; D perhaps matches TRBD1 (6 bases). With 7 bases removed from V and 3 bases from J, the gap between germline ends came to 13 bases. The CDR3 totals 14 residues. The V gene's germline CDR1 is SNHLY and CDR2 FYNNEI. CDR3 region: CASNDRKDNQPQHF. Here the CDR3 DNA reads TGTGCCAGCAATGACAGGAAAGACAATCAGCCCCAGCATTTT.

The chain couples TRBV5-1 to TRBJ2-2; possibly TRBD2 for D (6 bases). The V gene lost 8 bases and the J gene lost 4 bases, with 18 bases spanning the gap. The CDR3 is 15 residues long. The germline gives CDR1 SGHRS, CDR2 YFSETQ. As DNA, the CDR3 is TGCGCCAGTAGCCCCGGGACTCAAGCCACCGGGGAGCTGTTTTTT. It translates to CASSPGTQATGELFF. The variable domain in full, with the rest retrieved from reference TRBV5-1 and TRBJ2-2, is KAGVTQTPRYLIKTRGQQVTLSCSPISGHRSVSWYQQTPGQGLQFLFEYFSETQRNKGNFPGRFSGRQFSNSRSEMNVSTLELGDSALYLCASSPGTQATGELFFGEGSRLTVL.

This rearrangement joins TRBV7-2 to TRBJ2-7; 8 bases align to TRBD2. V gave up 5 bases and J gave up 0 bases; unmatched junction bases: 3. Germline values: CDR1 SGHTA, CDR2 FQGNSA. CDR3 size: 14 residues. The CDR3 protein is CASSDGGVSYEQYF. The CDR3, as DNA: TGTGCCAGCAGCGACGGGGGGGTCTCCTACGAGCAGTACTTC. The variable domain in full, with the rest retrieved from reference TRBV7-2 and TRBJ2-7, is GAGVSQSPSNKVTEKGKDVELRCDPISGHTALYWYRQSLGQGLEFLIYFQGNSAPDKSGLPSDRFSAERTGGSVSTLTIQRTQQEDSAVYLCASSDGGVSYEQYFGPGTRLTVT.

This rearrangement joins TRBV27 to TRBJ1-5; no clear D. V was clipped by 6 bases and J by 0 bases, with 18 bases between them. The CDR3 totals 17 residues. Germline V lookup: CDR1 MNHEY, CDR2 SMNVEV (reference sequence). The CDR3 DNA follows: TGTGCCAGCAGCCTCTCCGGGGAGACGTATAGCAATCAGCCCCAGCATTTT. Protein: CASSLSGETYSNQPQHF.

This clone is a singleton in its sample. J is TRBJ1-4 and V is TRBV2; TRBD1 is a possible D gene (6 bases). CDR3 length equals 13 residues. Germline loops: CDR1 SNHLY, CDR2 FYNNEI. Trimming shortened V by 3 bases and J by 11 bases, and 13 bases separated the two germline ends. The CDR3 is CASSDGRGGKLFF. The DNA of the CDR3 is TGTGCCAGCAGTGACGGCAGGGGAGGGAAACTGTTTTTT. The entire variable domain, with the rest obtained from reference TRBV2 and TRBJ1-4, is as follows: EPEVTQTPSHQVTQMGQEVILRCVPISNHLYFYWYRQILGQKVEFLVSFYNNEISEKSEIFDDQFSVERPDGSNFTLKIRSTKLEDSAMYFCASSDGRGGKLFFGSGTQLSVL.

The chain uses TRBV5-4 and TRBJ1-6; TRBD1 aligns across 7 bases. This CDR3 is 16 amino acids long. Losses at the gene ends were 4 bases for V and 0 bases for J; bases not matched to a gene: 4. The germline V gene encodes CDR1 SGHNT and CDR2 YYREEE (reference sequence). The CDR3 protein is CASSGTESSYNSPLHF. The DNA for the CDR3 is TGTGCCAGCAGCGGGACAGAAAGCTCCTATAATTCACCCCTCCACTTT.

This clone was seen only a few times. The rearrangement links TRBV2 to TRBJ2-7, with D maybe TRBD1 (6 bases). Trimming cost V 5 bases and J 1 base, with 9 bases left between them. The CDR3 has 13 amino acids. The germline V gene has CDR1 SNHLY and CDR2 FYNNEI. The CDR3 is CASSIDRSYEQYF. CDR3 bases: TGTGCCAGCAGTATCGACAGGTCCTACGAGCAGTACTTC.

The chain is built from TRBV27 and TRBJ1-3; 8 bases fit TRBD1. The V gene end was trimmed by 2 bases and the J gene end by 7 bases; junction bases not matched to a gene: 13. CDR3 length: 17 amino acids. The V gene's germline CDR1 is MNHEY and CDR2 SMNVEV (reference sequence). CDR3 region: CASSLQMKTGARNTIYF. The CDR3 DNA reads TGTGCCAGCAGTTTACAAATGAAGACAGGGGCTAGGAACACCATATATTTT.

J is TRBJ2-3 and V is TRBV30, with D perhaps matching TRBD2 (5 bases). The ends were cut back, 5 bases at V and 4 bases at J, with 7 bases in the middle. Germline lookup yields CDR1 GTSNPN and CDR2 SVGIG (reference sequence). This CDR3 region has 11 residues. The CDR3 region has the DNA TGTGCCTGGGGACTTGCAGATACGCAGTATTTT. This sequence encodes CAWGLADTQYF.

This rearrangement joins TRBV21-1 to TRBJ1-2; TRBD1, the table's D call, was not compared with the DNA. TRBV21-1 is a listed pseudogene. The length of the CDR3 is 15 residues. This CDR3 is CASSKREGGHYGYTF. The CDR3 DNA follows: TGTGCCAGCAGCAAACGCGAAGGGGGCCACTATGGCTACACCTTC.

The rearrangement uses TRBV18 and TRBJ1-2, with D possibly TRBD1 on 5 matching bases. The CDR3 runs to 13 residues. The germline V gene encodes CDR1 KGHSH and CDR2 LQKENI. V was trimmed by 6 bases and J by 2 bases, leaving 10 bases between them. The CDR3 region is CASSPTENYGYTF. The CDR3 DNA follows: TGTGCCAGCTCCCCGACAGAGAACTATGGCTACACCTTC.

The rearrangement uses TRBV10-1 and TRBJ1-2; D unresolved. Trimming left V 2 bases short and J 8 bases short, with 12 bases between. The CDR3 contains 13 residues. Germline V gene lookup returns CDR1 WNHNN and CDR2 SYGVQD (reference sequence). CDR3 DNA sequence: TGCGCCAGCAGTGAGAATTGGGAGCGAGGCTACACCTTC. Its protein is CASSENWERGYTF.

This chain joins TRBV1 and TRBJ2-6; TRBD1, the table's D call, lacks a check against the DNA. TRBV1 is shown as a pseudogene. The CDR3 covers 17 residues. The CDR3 here is CTSSQRQGISGANVLTF. CDR3 in DNA: TGCACCAGCAGCCAACGCCAGGGAATCTCTGGGGCCAACGTCCTGACTTTC.

This chain connects TRBV5-4 to TRBJ1-2; no reliable D call. Germline V lookup: CDR1 SGHNT, CDR2 YYREEE (reference sequence). The CDR3 covers 13 residues. Trimming left V 0 bases short and J 8 bases short, with 11 bases between. The CDR3 region has the DNA TGTGCCAGCAGCTTGGGTGCGGGAATCGGCTACACCTTC. It is translated as CASSLGAGIGYTF.

A few counts support this clone. This same CDR3 is encoded by further DNA sequences in the sample. The chain is built from TRBV27 and TRBJ1-1, with 8 bases that match TRBD1. CDR1 is MNHEY, CDR2 SMNVEV, per germline (reference sequence). The V segment lost 5 bases and the J segment 4 bases; nucleotides outside the gene matches: 6. The CDR3 covers 14 residues. The DNA for the CDR3 is TGTGCCAGCAGTAGACAGGGGACGGTCACTGAAGCTTTCTTT. Protein product: CASSRQGTVTEAFF.

The chain recombines TRBV12-3 or TRBV12-4 with TRBJ2-7, with D perhaps matching TRBD1 (5 bases). This CDR3 has 13 amino acids. V gave up 1 base and J gave up 3 bases, with 7 bases separating them. CDR3 protein: CASSLVDNYEQYF. CDR3 DNA sequence: TGTGCCAGCAGTTTAGTGGACAACTACGAGCAGTACTTC.

This rearrangement joins TRBV24-1 to TRBJ2-5; D may be TRBD2 (6 bases). The germline CDR1 and CDR2 sequences are KGHDR and SFDVKD. The CDR3 runs 14 residues. V gave up 1 base and J gave up 4 bases, with 9 bases separating them. For the CDR3, the DNA is TGTGCCACCAGTGATTTTGGAGGGTTAGAGACCCAGTACTTC. Translated, it gives CATSDFGGLETQYF.